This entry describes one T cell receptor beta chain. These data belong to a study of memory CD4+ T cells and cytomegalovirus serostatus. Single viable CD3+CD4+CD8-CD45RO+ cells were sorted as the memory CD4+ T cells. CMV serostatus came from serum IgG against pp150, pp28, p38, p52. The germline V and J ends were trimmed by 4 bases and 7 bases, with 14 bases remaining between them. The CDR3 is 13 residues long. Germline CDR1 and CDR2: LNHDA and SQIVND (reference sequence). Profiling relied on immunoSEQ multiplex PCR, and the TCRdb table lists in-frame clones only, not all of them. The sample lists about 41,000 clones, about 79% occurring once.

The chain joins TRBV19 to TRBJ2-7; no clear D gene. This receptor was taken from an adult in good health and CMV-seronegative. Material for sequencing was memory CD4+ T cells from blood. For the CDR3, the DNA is TGTGCCAGTAGTACTAGGCTGGGCTGGGAGCAGTACTTC. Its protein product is CASSTRLGWEQYF.